The 32 T cell receptor beta chains below come from one sample, sequenced in a study of identical twins. TCRdb reanalysed the 5' RACE reads using MiXCR and keeps one entry per CDR3 protein. The sample records around 95,000 distinct CDR3 sequences, under 6.5% being singletons. Sequencing was performed on memory T cells sorted from blood. The receptors here all came from a woman between 45 and 60 years old in good health.

This clonotype was recorded at least ten times. CDR3 loop: CSVVNRGRTGELFF. The CDR3 DNA reads as TGCAGCGTTGTGAACAGGGGGAGAACCGGGGAGCTGTTTTTT. This chain uses TRBV29-1 with TRBJ2-2; 8 bases map to TRBD1. Trimming took 4 bases from V and 5 from J; bases not matched to a gene: 6. CDR3 size: 14 residues. Germline V gives CDR1 SQVTM, CDR2 ANQGSEA.

This clonotype was observed many times. The chain recombines TRBV7-9 with TRBJ2-5; D remains unclear. This CDR3 region has 13 residues. Per the germline V gene, CDR1 is SEHNR and CDR2 is FQNEAQ (reference sequence). The V gene lost 2 bases and the J gene lost 4 bases, with 8 bases spanning the gap. The CDR3 spells CASSLLTVETQYF. The DNA of the CDR3 is TGTGCCAGCAGCTTACTTACCGTAGAGACCCAGTACTTC.

This sequence joins TRBV18 and TRBJ1-2; D is uncertain. The V gene's germline CDR1 is KGHSH and CDR2 LQKENI. With 7 bases removed from V and 8 bases from J, the gap between germline ends came to 14 bases. The length of the CDR3 is 12 residues. The CDR3: CASFSGEGGYTF. CDR3 nucleotides: TGTGCCAGCTTTTCCGGGGAGGGCGGCTACACCTTC.

This clonotype was observed a few times. V usage is TRBV20-1 and J usage is TRBJ2-7, with a weak D call TRBD2 (5 bases). The germline CDR1 and CDR2 sequences are DFQATT and SNEGSKA (reference sequence). The CDR3 has 14 residues. The V end lost 3 bases, the J end lost 2 bases, and 14 bases lay between the germline ends. The CDR3 region is CSASDWEKAYEQYF. The CDR3 DNA sequence: TGCAGTGCTAGCGACTGGGAGAAAGCCTACGAGCAGTACTTC.

This clonotype was recorded at least ten times. The V gene is TRBV3-1, the J gene TRBJ2-1, with 11 bases lining up with TRBD2. The CDR3 loop spans 17 amino acids. CDR1 LGHDT and CDR2 YNNKEL come from the germline V gene (reference sequence). J lost 8 bases, V lost 0 bases, and 9 bases had no gene match. CDR3 amino acids: CASSQDITSGSKDEQFF. CDR3 DNA sequence: TGTGCCAGCAGCCAAGATATAACTAGCGGGAGCAAAGATGAGCAGTTCTTC.

This clonotype was counted many times. The CDR3 coding sequence is TGTGCCAGCGGATCTTCTGGAAACACCATATATTTT. Encoded protein: CASGSSGNTIYF. The chain carries TRBV12-3 or TRBV12-4 and TRBJ1-3; D is undetermined. This CDR3 has 12 residues. V lost 8 bases, J lost 1 base, and 6 bases lay in between.

In its sample, this clonotype was seen a few times. The CDR3 sequence: CATSRVLAGQETQYF. CDR3 DNA sequence: TGTGCCACCAGCAGAGTACTAGCGGGACAAGAGACCCAGTACTTC. J is TRBJ2-5 and V is TRBV15, with 10 bases identical to TRBD2. This CDR3 has 15 amino acids. V was clipped by 1 base and J by 2 bases; unmatched bases: 1. CDR1 is LNHNV and CDR2 is YYDKDF in the germline V gene (reference sequence).

The sample holds many counts of this clonotype. This chain connects TRBV11-2 to TRBJ1-1; D remains ambiguous. Germline assignment: CDR1 SGHAT and CDR2 FQNNGV. The CDR3 sequence is 13 residues long. Between the trimmed V and J ends, which lost 6 bases and 1 base, there was a span of 9 bases. CDR3 sequence reads: CASSWSANTEAFF. As DNA, the CDR3 is TGTGCCAGCAGTTGGTCGGCGAACACTGAAGCTTTCTTT.

This clonotype came up many times. V and J are TRBV11-2 and TRBJ2-3, with 12 bases that match TRBD2. There are 18 residues in the CDR3. CDR1 and CDR2 (germline): SGHAT, FQNNGV. Trimming cost V 4 bases and J 1 base; bases outside gene matches: 9. The DNA of the CDR3 is TGTGCCAGCAGCTCGACTAGCGGGAGTGTTATAGGCACAGATACGCAGTATTTT. It translates to CASSSTSGSVIGTDTQYF.

The table lists this clonotype with many counts. The CDR3 DNA reads TGCAGTGCTAGAGATAGGAGGAGCAATCAGCCCCAGCATTTT. Residues: CSARDRRSNQPQHF. This sequence joins TRBV20-1 and TRBJ1-5; no definite D call. Trimming pared 0 bases from V and 1 base from J, leaving 7 bases between. This CDR3 contains 14 residues. Germline values: CDR1 DFQATT, CDR2 SNEGSKA (reference sequence).

The chain couples TRBV18 to TRBJ2-1, with D possibly being TRBD2 (6 bases). The germline gives CDR1 KGHSH, CDR2 LQKENI. The CDR3 has 16 residues. V gave up 0 bases and J gave up 4 bases, with 13 bases separating them. The CDR3 protein is CASSPPTAGRYNEQFF. CDR3 coding DNA: TGTGCCAGCTCACCACCTACAGCGGGCAGGTACAATGAGCAGTTCTTC.

There are many counts of this clonotype. The chain joins TRBV18 to TRBJ2-1; possible D gene TRBD2, 6 bases. Per germline, CDR1 KGHSH and CDR2 LQKENI. V dropped 3 bases and J dropped 5 bases, with 8 bases sitting between them. The CDR3 is 13 amino acids. This chain's CDR3 is CASSPGGNNEQFF. CDR3 bases: TGTGCCAGCTCACCGGGGGGAAACAATGAGCAGTTCTTC.

This clonotype was observed many times. The chain joins TRBV28 to TRBJ2-5; D remains unclear. With 10 bases removed from V and 0 bases from J, the gap between germline ends came to 9 bases. In germline, CDR1 is MDHEN, CDR2 SYDVKM. This CDR3 contains 12 residues. DNA of the CDR3: TGTGCCACCGCTGAGAACCAAGAGACCCAGTACTTC. It codes for CATAENQETQYF.

The chain joins TRBV2 to TRBJ2-6; the match to TRBD1 covers 7 bases. CDR3 size: 14 residues. V lost 6 bases to trimming and J lost 2 bases; unmatched junction nucleotides: 1. Germline V gene sequence: CDR1 SNHLY, CDR2 FYNNEI. CDR3 loop: CASRTGAGANVLTF. The CDR3 region has the DNA TGTGCCAGCAGAACAGGGGCTGGGGCCAACGTCCTGACTTTC.

This clonotype was seen only a few times. The chain couples TRBV18 to TRBJ2-4; 13 bases fit TRBD2. The ends lost 6 bases at V and 9 bases at J; junction bases unmatched: 11. Germline assignment: CDR1 KGHSH and CDR2 LQKENI. The CDR3 sequence is 16 residues long. In DNA, the CDR3 is TGTGCCAGCTCGAGGACTAGCGGGAGCACGGGGGGCATTCAGTACTTC. The encoded protein is CASSRTSGSTGGIQYF.

This clonotype was seen ten or more times. This chain uses TRBV30 with TRBJ2-1; 9 positions match TRBD1. Germline CDR1 and CDR2: GTSNPN and SVGIG (reference sequence). V dropped 3 bases and J dropped 9; count of bases not matched to a gene: 0. The CDR3 sequence is 11 residues long. CDR3 amino acids: CAWRTGGEQFF. DNA for the CDR3: TGTGCCTGGAGGACAGGGGGTGAGCAGTTCTTC. Together with reference TRBV30 and TRBJ2-1, the CDR3 gives the full variable domain: SQTIHQWPATLVQPVGSPLSLECTVEGTSNPNLYWYRQAAGRGLQLLFYSVGIGQISSEVPQNLSASRPQDRQFILSSKKLLLSDSGFYLCAWRTGGEQFFGPGTRLTVL.

In its sample, this clonotype was seen many times. The chain is built from TRBV6-1 and TRBJ2-1; 12 bases match TRBD2. The trim removed 7 bases at V and 7 bases at J, leaving 5 bases unmatched. Germline values: CDR1 MNHNS, CDR2 SASEGT. CDR3 length: 14 amino acids. The CDR3 bases are TGTGCCAGCATCAGGACTAGCGGGGCAAATGAGCAGTTCTTC. It codes for CASIRTSGANEQFF.

This clonotype was observed at least ten times. The chain has TRBV7-8 and TRBJ2-5; 7 bases are shared with TRBD2. Germline V gene data show CDR1 as SGHVS and CDR2 as FQNEAQ. Germline trimming cut 5 bases from V and 5 bases from J; bases unmatched to any gene: 5. This CDR3 comprises 13 residues. The CDR3 sequence is CASSGRLAETQYF. The CDR3 nucleotides read TGTGCCAGCAGCGGTAGACTAGCTGAGACCCAGTACTTC. The full variable domain, with the rest looked up from reference TRBV7-8 and TRBJ2-5, is GAGVSQSPRYKVAKRGQDVALRCDPISGHVSLFWYQQALGQGPEFLTYFQNEAQLDKSGLPSDRFFAERPEGSVSTLKIQRTQQEDSAVYLCASSGRLAETQYFGPGTRLLVL.

Ten or more counts support this clonotype. This chain joins TRBV25-1 and TRBJ2-1; TRBD2 matches 7 bases. Germline assignment: CDR1 MGHDK and CDR2 SYGVNS. The V gene end was trimmed by 3 bases and the J gene end by 2 bases; junction bases not matched to a gene: 7. The CDR3 has 16 residues. CDR3 in amino acids: CASSEGGSFAYNEQFF. Here the CDR3 DNA reads TGTGCCAGCAGTGAGGGGGGGTCCTTTGCCTACAATGAGCAGTTCTTC.

By its share, this clonotype is medium-sized. This chain links TRBV15 with TRBJ2-5; tentative D call: TRBD2 (5 bases). From germline, CDR1 is LNHNV and CDR2 YYDKDF (reference sequence). V gave up 3 bases and J gave up 2 bases, with 13 bases separating them. The CDR3 runs 15 residues. For the CDR3, the DNA is TGTGCCACCAGCAGGCGACACGGAGGACAAGAGACCCAGTACTTC. Translation: CATSRRHGGQETQYF.

This clonotype was picked up a small number of times. The genes are TRBV19 and TRBJ2-1, with 7 bases identical to TRBD2. J lost 7 bases, V lost 8 bases, and 17 bases had no gene match. CDR1 is LNHDA, CDR2 SQIVND, per germline (reference sequence). The CDR3 spans 16 residues. The CDR3 DNA reads TGTGCCAGTCGTCCTTGGCGGGAGAGTTTAAAAAATGAGCAGTTCTTC. Translated, it gives CASRPWRESLKNEQFF.

The sample holds many counts of this clonotype. The V call is TRBV29-1, the J call TRBJ2-7; perhaps TRBD1 as D (7 bases). In germline, CDR1 is SQVTM, CDR2 ANQGSEA. This CDR3 spans 12 amino acids. Trimming left V 7 bases short and J 3 bases short, with 13 bases between. The CDR3: CSARRDSYEQYF. The CDR3 DNA is TGCAGCGCCCGGCGGGACAGCTACGAGCAGTACTTC.

This clonotype was detected many times. This chain links TRBV4-1 with TRBJ2-5; D unresolved. Deletions cut 2 bases from V and 2 bases from J, with 12 bases between. Germline lookup yields CDR1 MGHRA and CDR2 YSYEKL. The length of the CDR3 is 15 residues. CDR3 residues: CASSQSPLGQETQYF. For the CDR3, the DNA is TGCGCCAGCAGCCAATCCCCGCTAGGGCAAGAGACCCAGTACTTC.

This clonotype was counted between two and nine times. The chain combines TRBV24-1 with TRBJ2-1, with 9 positions matching TRBD2. V lost 3 bases and J lost 5; bases outside the gene matches: 4. Germline V gene lookup returns CDR1 KGHDR and CDR2 SFDVKD. The CDR3 consists of 15 residues. In nucleotides, the CDR3 is TGTGCCACCAGTGATCATGGACTAGCGAACAATGAGCAGTTCTTC. Its protein product is CATSDHGLANNEQFF.

This clonotype was seen repeatedly, ten times or more. J is TRBJ1-4 and V is TRBV27; D is undetermined. Trimming cost V 8 bases and J 0 bases, with 13 bases left between them. The CDR3 length is 15 residues. Germline CDR1 MNHEY, CDR2 SMNVEV (reference sequence). The CDR3 sequence: CASRGGVATNEKLFF. CDR3 bases: TGTGCCAGCCGGGGAGGAGTTGCAACTAATGAAAAACTGTTTTTT.

This clonotype occurred many times. The chain has TRBV5-5 and TRBJ2-4; D is uncertain. CDR3 length equals 16 residues. Per the germline V gene, CDR1 is SGHKS and CDR2 is YYEKEE (reference sequence). Trimming removed 4 bases at V and 1 base at J, with 15 bases between. The CDR3 DNA reads TGTGCCAGCAGCATGTTGGCTACGGGTGCCAAAAACATTCAGTACTTC. Amino acid sequence: CASSMLATGAKNIQYF. Full variable domain (rest looked up from reference TRBV5-5 and TRBJ2-4): DAGVTQSPTHLIKTRGQQVTLRCSPISGHKSVSWYQQVLGQGPQFIFQYYEKEERGRGNFPDRFSARQFPNYSSELNVNALLLGDSALYLCASSMLATGAKNIQYFGAGTRLSVL.

This clonotype occurred a few times. The chain couples TRBV18 to TRBJ2-1, with 11 bases that match TRBD2. This CDR3 is 16 amino acids long. Germline loops: CDR1 KGHSH, CDR2 LQKENI. Trimming at V came to 2 bases and at J to 4 bases, leaving 4 bases not matched to a gene. The CDR3 spells CASSPSTSGRYNEQFF. DNA of the CDR3: TGTGCCAGCTCACCAAGCACTAGCGGGAGATACAATGAGCAGTTCTTC.

This clonotype was seen more than once but under ten times. The chain employs TRBV7-9 and TRBJ1-2, with a weak D call TRBD1 (6 bases). Trimming left V 5 bases short and J 1 base short, with 14 bases between. The germline V gene has CDR1 SEHNR and CDR2 FQNEAQ (reference sequence). The CDR3 is made up of 15 amino acids. The DNA for the CDR3 is TGTGCCAGCAGCGGGGCAGGGGCGCATAACTATGGCTACACCTTC. Protein product: CASSGAGAHNYGYTF. Supplemented by reference TRBV7-9 and TRBJ1-2, the full variable domain reads DTGVSQNPRHKITKRGQNVTFRCDPISEHNRLYWYRQTLGQGPEFLTYFQNEAQLEKSRLLSDRFSAERPKGSFSTLEIQRTEQGDSAMYLCASSGAGAHNYGYTFGSGTRLTVV.

This clonotype has only a few counts. The gene calls are TRBV5-5 and TRBJ1-5, with 8 positions matching TRBD1. The CDR3 has 16 residues. V trimming: 1 base; J trimming: 12 bases; junction bases outside the gene matches: 15. CDR1 SGHKS and CDR2 YYEKEE come from the germline V gene (reference sequence). The CDR3 reads CASSLFFDRGRDVQHF. CDR3 nucleotide sequence: TGTGCCAGCAGCTTGTTTTTTGACAGGGGTCGCGACGTCCAGCATTTT.

This clonotype showed up many times. V and J are TRBV27 and TRBJ1-2; D possibly corresponds to TRBD1 (6 bases). This CDR3 is 15 amino acids long. CDR1 and CDR2 (germline): MNHEY, SMNVEV (reference sequence). Trimming took 5 bases from V and 4 from J, leaving 17 bases between them. The CDR3: CASSHNLDRSYGYTF. The DNA for the CDR3 is TGTGCCAGCAGTCACAACCTTGACAGGTCCTATGGCTACACCTTC.

This clonotype occurred many times. The chain recombines TRBV7-9 with TRBJ2-6; D is unclear. This CDR3 has 18 amino acids. Looked up from germline, CDR1 is SEHNR and CDR2 is FQNEAQ (reference sequence). The V end lost 5 bases, the J end lost 8 bases, and 25 bases lay between the germline ends. The CDR3 spells CASSTDLENTWLTNVLTF. DNA of the CDR3: TGTGCCAGCAGCACCGATTTGGAGAACACCTGGTTGACCAACGTCCTGACTTTC.

This clonotype has more than one count but fewer than ten. The V gene is TRBV5-1, the J gene TRBJ2-1; 7 bases are shared with TRBD2. CDR1 and CDR2 from the germline V gene are SGHRS and YFSETQ. Germline trimming cut 0 bases from V and 0 bases from J; bases unmatched to any gene: 6. This CDR3 contains 17 residues. This CDR3 is CASSLVASGSSYNEQFF. In nucleotides, the CDR3 is TGCGCCAGCAGCTTGGTGGCTAGCGGAAGCTCCTACAATGAGCAGTTCTTC.